The clone carrying this T cell receptor (beta chain) was counted at least ten times. Its cognate antigen is unknown. The data derive from a study of Graves' ophthalmopathy and Graves' hyperthyroidism. The study, taken as a whole, reports: Stable hyperthyroidism and ophthalmopathy were told apart by a 13-signature model, which achieved almost 90% sensitivity and 65% to 83% specificity.

RNA transcripts yielded amplified TCR beta CDR3 regions. First-round RT-PCR relied on HTBI primers, and a second-round multiplex PCR came next. TCRdb itself ran the multiplex PCR reads through MiXCR, one entry per CDR3 protein. This repertoire shows about 500,000 distinct CDR3 sequences, around 14% found once; its top ten account for about 9.4%. There are 14 residues in the CDR3. Trimming shortened V by 5 bases and J by 1 base, and 11 bases separated the two germline ends. Germline V lookup: CDR1 MNHNS, CDR2 SASEGT. Specimen: blood. The chain uses TRBV6-1 and TRBJ1-1; D unclear. The clonotype comes from a woman aged 30 to 39 with Graves' ophthalmopathy. Written as DNA, the CDR3 is TGTGCCAGCAGTACGACTCGGGGGAACACTGAAGCTTTCTTT. It is translated as CASSTTRGNTEAFF.